A selection of T cell receptor beta chains follows, all from one sample in a study of response to subunit inactivated influenza vaccine. One entry per CDR3 protein, called by TCRdb with MiXCR from the RT-PCR reads. The repertoire holds roughly 710,000 distinct CDR3 sequences, with 13% to 15% as singletons. The sequences come from PBMCs from blood, collected 14 days before vaccination. These receptors were taken from a man over 45 who received an inactivated influenza vaccine. Both conserved end residues are part of each CDR3. D genes are given only for firm matches. For some rows the clone size is stated as once, few or many, or as a class when expanded; others skip it.

j_gene: TRBJ2-3
v_gene: TRBV5-1
abundance: -
d_gene: -
CDR3nt: TGCGCCAGCAGCTTGGATCCCAGGGCAGGCACAGATACGCAGTATTTT
CDR3aa: CASSLDPRAGTDTQYF

j_gene: TRBJ2-3
v_gene: TRBV27
abundance: -
d_gene: TRBD1
CDR3nt: TGTGCCAGCCCCGGACAGGGAGGCACAGATACGCAGTATTTT
CDR3aa: CASPGQGGTDTQYF

j_gene: TRBJ1-1
v_gene: TRBV5-1
abundance: -
d_gene: -
CDR3nt: TGCGCCAGCTGTGGAGACCTTTCAGGGACTGAAGCTTTCTTT
CDR3aa: CASCGDLSGTEAFF

j_gene: TRBJ2-1
v_gene: TRBV19
abundance: -
d_gene: TRBD1
CDR3nt: TGTGCCAGTAGTATTCTTACCGGGACAGTGACCTACAATGAGCAGTTCTTC
CDR3aa: CASSILTGTVTYNEQFF

j_gene: TRBJ1-5
v_gene: TRBV5-1
abundance: -
d_gene: -
CDR3nt: TGCGCCAGCAGCCCGAGTGGGTACAATCAGCCCCAGCATTTT
CDR3aa: CASSPSGYNQPQHF

j_gene: TRBJ2-3
v_gene: TRBV30
abundance: few
d_gene: TRBD1
CDR3nt: TGTGCCTGGAGTGACTCGGGACAGGGATTAGATACGCAGTATTTT
CDR3aa: CAWSDSGQGLDTQYF

j_gene: TRBJ2-3
v_gene: TRBV12-3/TRBV12-4
abundance: few
d_gene: -
CDR3nt: TGTGCCAGCAGACCGGGCTCAGGGGTTGATACGCAGTATTTT
CDR3aa: CASRPGSGVDTQYF

j_gene: TRBJ1-5
v_gene: TRBV2
abundance: few
d_gene: TRBD1
CDR3nt: TGTGCCAGCAGAGGAGCCTTAGACAGGGACTATAGCAATCAGCCCCAGCATTTT
CDR3aa: CASRGALDRDYSNQPQHF

j_gene: TRBJ2-2
v_gene: TRBV20-1
abundance: -
d_gene: -
CDR3nt: TGCAGTGCTACCACCGACTTGGCCGCCGGGGAGCTGTTTTTT
CDR3aa: CSATTDLAAGELFF

j_gene: TRBJ2-3
v_gene: TRBV20-1
abundance: few
d_gene: -
CDR3nt: TGCAGTGCTAGACTCCGACTAGACTCAGATACGCAGTATTTT
CDR3aa: CSARLRLDSDTQYF

j_gene: TRBJ1-2
v_gene: TRBV3-1
abundance: -
d_gene: TRBD1
CDR3nt: TGTGCCAGCAGCCAAGGAGTATTGGGACAGATCTATGGCTACACCTTC
CDR3aa: CASSQGVLGQIYGYTF

j_gene: TRBJ2-7
v_gene: TRBV2
abundance: few
d_gene: -
CDR3nt: TGTGCCAGCAGAACAGGGTCGGGAACCCCGTACTTC
CDR3aa: CASRTGSGTPYF

j_gene: TRBJ1-1
v_gene: TRBV5-1
abundance: -
d_gene: -
CDR3nt: TGCGCCAGCAGCTCCTCGAGAGGGATGAACACTGAAGCTTTCTTT
CDR3aa: CASSSSRGMNTEAFF

j_gene: TRBJ2-3
v_gene: TRBV7-9
abundance: -
d_gene: TRBD1
CDR3nt: TGTGCCAGCAGCTTCCCAATTAATCAGGGGGGCACAGATACGCAGTATTTT
CDR3aa: CASSFPINQGGTDTQYF

j_gene: TRBJ2-1
v_gene: TRBV7-7
abundance: -
d_gene: -
CDR3nt: TGTGCCAGCAGCCAAGACAGGTTCTACAATGAGCAGTTCTTC
CDR3aa: CASSQDRFYNEQFF

j_gene: TRBJ2-5
v_gene: TRBV5-1
abundance: -
d_gene: TRBD1
CDR3nt: TGCGCCAGCAGCTTGGGACAGGGGGTAGTCGAGACCCAGTACTTC
CDR3aa: CASSLGQGVVETQYF

j_gene: TRBJ1-2
v_gene: TRBV2
abundance: few
d_gene: TRBD1
CDR3nt: TGTGCCAGCAGGACCGGGACAGGAAATTTCTATGGCTACACCTTC
CDR3aa: CASRTGTGNFYGYTF

j_gene: TRBJ1-5
v_gene: TRBV28
abundance: -
d_gene: -
CDR3nt: TGTGCCAGCAGCGGAATGGGAGGGTTTGGTCAGCCCCAGCATTTT
CDR3aa: CASSGMGGFGQPQHF

j_gene: TRBJ2-1
v_gene: TRBV4-3
abundance: many
d_gene: -
CDR3nt: TGCGCCAGCAGCCAAGACTACTACAATGAGCAGTTCTTC
CDR3aa: CASSQDYYNEQFF

j_gene: TRBJ2-1
v_gene: TRBV11-2
abundance: -
d_gene: TRBD2
CDR3nt: TGTGCCAGCAGCTTACGGGGACTAGCGGGCTTAAGCTCCTACAATGAGCAGTTCTTC
CDR3aa: CASSLRGLAGLSSYNEQFF

j_gene: TRBJ2-1
v_gene: TRBV28
abundance: -
d_gene: TRBD2
CDR3nt: TGTGCCAGCAGTTCAGCAGCGGGAGCCTCAGCGGAGCAGTTCTTC
CDR3aa: CASSSAAGASAEQFF

j_gene: TRBJ2-7
v_gene: TRBV7-2
abundance: few
d_gene: TRBD2
CDR3nt: TGTGCCAGCAGCGTAAGCGGGGGGGCAGGTTACGAGCAGTACTTC
CDR3aa: CASSVSGGAGYEQYF

j_gene: TRBJ2-7
v_gene: TRBV5-1
abundance: -
d_gene: -
CDR3nt: TGCGCCAGCAGCTTGGGTGGTACAGCCAGCCCCGAGCAGTACTTC
CDR3aa: CASSLGGTASPEQYF

j_gene: TRBJ2-5
v_gene: TRBV4-1
abundance: few
d_gene: -
CDR3nt: TGCGCCAGCAGCCATGGGCGGAACGAAGAGACCCAGTACTTC
CDR3aa: CASSHGRNEETQYF

j_gene: TRBJ2-7
v_gene: TRBV7-2
abundance: -
d_gene: -
CDR3nt: TGTGCCAGCAGCTTAACAGGGACTTATGGTGGCGACTACGAGCAGTACTTC
CDR3aa: CASSLTGTYGGDYEQYF

j_gene: TRBJ2-2
v_gene: TRBV6-5
abundance: -
d_gene: -
CDR3nt: TGTGCCAGCAGTTACTCGATACGGGGAATGGAAACCGGGGAGCTGTTTTTT
CDR3aa: CASSYSIRGMETGELFF

j_gene: TRBJ2-7
v_gene: TRBV5-1
abundance: few
d_gene: TRBD1
CDR3nt: TGCGCCAGCAGTATTGAGGACAGGGGTCCCTACGAGCAGTACTTC
CDR3aa: CASSIEDRGPYEQYF

j_gene: TRBJ2-7
v_gene: TRBV29-1
abundance: few
d_gene: TRBD2
CDR3nt: TGCAGCGTTGACGCGGGAGGGATAGCCGAGCAGTACTTC
CDR3aa: CSVDAGGIAEQYF

j_gene: TRBJ2-2
v_gene: TRBV11-2
abundance: few
d_gene: TRBD1
CDR3nt: TGTGCCAGCAGCTTTCTCTTACAGGGGGCTGGGGAGCTGTTTTTT
CDR3aa: CASSFLLQGAGELFF

j_gene: TRBJ2-1
v_gene: TRBV6-5
abundance: -
d_gene: TRBD2
CDR3nt: TGTGCCAGCAGTTACGTGGGGCTAGCGGGAGTGAATGAGCAGTTCTTC
CDR3aa: CASSYVGLAGVNEQFF

j_gene: TRBJ1-1
v_gene: TRBV5-1
abundance: few
d_gene: -
CDR3nt: TGCGCCAGCAGCGAAGCGGACGGGATGAACACTGAAGCTTTCTTT
CDR3aa: CASSEADGMNTEAFF

j_gene: TRBJ2-3
v_gene: TRBV5-1
abundance: -
d_gene: -
CDR3nt: TGCGCCAGCAGCTTGGACGGGAAGCCCGGTACGCAGTATTTT
CDR3aa: CASSLDGKPGTQYF

j_gene: TRBJ2-3
v_gene: TRBV12-3/TRBV12-4
abundance: few
d_gene: TRBD2
CDR3nt: TGTGCCAGTTCGAAGACTAGCGAGTATACAGATACGCAGTATTTT
CDR3aa: CASSKTSEYTDTQYF

j_gene: TRBJ2-2
v_gene: TRBV15
abundance: -
d_gene: -
CDR3nt: TGTGCCACCAGCAACACAGGGCATTCCGGGGAGCTGTTTTTT
CDR3aa: CATSNTGHSGELFF

j_gene: TRBJ2-2
v_gene: TRBV20-1
abundance: few
d_gene: -
CDR3nt: TGCAGTGCGATCGACCAGGAGAACACCGGGGAGCTGTTTTTT
CDR3aa: CSAIDQENTGELFF

j_gene: TRBJ2-3
v_gene: TRBV20-1
abundance: few
d_gene: -
CDR3nt: TGCAGTGTAAAAGGGGCTCCCCGTGGCACAGATACGCAGTATTTT
CDR3aa: CSVKGAPRGTDTQYF

j_gene: TRBJ1-5
v_gene: TRBV4-1
abundance: many
d_gene: TRBD1
CDR3nt: TGCGCCAGCAGCCAAGGGCAGGGGGGTCAGCCCCAGCATTTT
CDR3aa: CASSQGQGGQPQHF

j_gene: TRBJ1-6
v_gene: TRBV12-3/TRBV12-4
abundance: -
d_gene: -
CDR3nt: TGTGCCAGCAGTTTAATAGCGGGTAATTCACCCCTCCACTTT
CDR3aa: CASSLIAGNSPLHF

j_gene: TRBJ2-7
v_gene: TRBV7-3
abundance: -
d_gene: TRBD2
CDR3nt: TGTGCCAGCAGCTTAGGGACTAGCGGCGAGCAGTACTTC
CDR3aa: CASSLGTSGEQYF

j_gene: TRBJ2-1
v_gene: TRBV4-3
abundance: few
d_gene: TRBD1
CDR3nt: TGCGCCAGCAGCCAGGGCTGGAGACAGGGGGCAAATGAGCAGTTCTTC
CDR3aa: CASSQGWRQGANEQFF

j_gene: TRBJ2-2
v_gene: TRBV7-9
abundance: many
d_gene: TRBD1
CDR3nt: TGTGCCAGCAGCTGGGGGACAGACACCGGGGAGCTGTTTTTT
CDR3aa: CASSWGTDTGELFF

j_gene: TRBJ2-5
v_gene: TRBV4-3
abundance: -
d_gene: -
CDR3nt: TGCGCCAGCAGCTCACAGGGATTTGAAGAGACCCAGTACTTC
CDR3aa: CASSSQGFEETQYF

j_gene: TRBJ2-4
v_gene: TRBV27
abundance: few
d_gene: -
CDR3nt: TGTGCCAGCAGTCCCGCTGGGGCCAAAAACATTCAGTACTTC
CDR3aa: CASSPAGAKNIQYF

j_gene: TRBJ2-7
v_gene: TRBV11-3
abundance: few
d_gene: -
CDR3nt: TGTGCCAGCAAACCGAACGGCACCTACGAGCAGTACTTC
CDR3aa: CASKPNGTYEQYF

j_gene: TRBJ1-2
v_gene: TRBV7-2
abundance: few
d_gene: -
CDR3nt: TGTGCCAGCAGATCGACAGCTAACTATGGCTACACCTTC
CDR3aa: CASRSTANYGYTF

j_gene: TRBJ2-4
v_gene: TRBV7-2
abundance: many
d_gene: TRBD2
CDR3nt: TGTGCCAGCAGCTTTGTGGCGGGAGCGGCGGGTAACATTCAGTACTTC
CDR3aa: CASSFVAGAAGNIQYF

j_gene: TRBJ2-2
v_gene: TRBV5-1
abundance: many
d_gene: -
CDR3nt: TGCGCCAGCAGCTTGGATGGGGAGCTGTTTTTT
CDR3aa: CASSLDGELFF

j_gene: TRBJ2-3
v_gene: TRBV29-1
abundance: -
d_gene: -
CDR3nt: TGCAGCGTATTTACTCCTCGCACAGATACGCAGTATTTT
CDR3aa: CSVFTPRTDTQYF

j_gene: TRBJ2-5
v_gene: TRBV29-1
abundance: -
d_gene: -
CDR3nt: TGCAGCGTTAAGGGACCCGAACAAGAGACCCAGTACTTC
CDR3aa: CSVKGPEQETQYF

j_gene: TRBJ2-7
v_gene: TRBV20-1
abundance: -
d_gene: -
CDR3nt: TGCAGTGCAGACGGGCCATGGACCTCCTACGAGCAGTACTTC
CDR3aa: CSADGPWTSYEQYF

j_gene: TRBJ2-3
v_gene: TRBV12-3/TRBV12-4
abundance: -
d_gene: -
CDR3nt: TGTGCCAGCAGTTTATTTCAGTACACGCAGTATTTT
CDR3aa: CASSLFQYTQYF

j_gene: TRBJ2-5
v_gene: TRBV7-9
abundance: few
d_gene: TRBD2
CDR3nt: TGTGCCAGCACCCCGGGGGGTACCCAGTACTTC
CDR3aa: CASTPGGTQYF

j_gene: TRBJ2-2
v_gene: TRBV27
abundance: -
d_gene: TRBD1
CDR3nt: TGTGCCAGCAGTTCAGGACAGGGGCCCGGGGAGCTGTTTTTT
CDR3aa: CASSSGQGPGELFF

j_gene: TRBJ2-1
v_gene: TRBV27
abundance: few
d_gene: TRBD2
CDR3nt: TGTGCCAGCAAGATTTTTAGTAGCGGGGTAGATGAGCAGTTCTTC
CDR3aa: CASKIFSSGVDEQFF

j_gene: TRBJ2-2
v_gene: TRBV5-1
abundance: few
d_gene: -
CDR3nt: TGCGCCAGCAAGGCCAGTTCGAACACCGGGGAGCTGTTTTTT
CDR3aa: CASKASSNTGELFF

j_gene: TRBJ1-1
v_gene: TRBV2
abundance: few
d_gene: -
CDR3nt: TGTGCCAGCAGTGATTGGGACACCCTGAACACTGAAGCTTTCTTT
CDR3aa: CASSDWDTLNTEAFF

j_gene: TRBJ2-7
v_gene: TRBV28
abundance: -
d_gene: TRBD1
CDR3nt: TGTGCCAGCAGTATTTGGACAGGTAACACCTACGAGCAGTACTTC
CDR3aa: CASSIWTGNTYEQYF

j_gene: TRBJ2-3
v_gene: TRBV12-3/TRBV12-4
abundance: -
d_gene: -
CDR3nt: TGTGCCAGCAGCCGTACTCGCTTAGATACGCAGTATTTT
CDR3aa: CASSRTRLDTQYF

j_gene: TRBJ2-1
v_gene: TRBV7-8
abundance: -
d_gene: TRBD1
CDR3nt: TGTGCCAGCAGGACAGGGATTGGTAGCTCCTACAATGAGCAGTTCTTC
CDR3aa: CASRTGIGSSYNEQFF

j_gene: TRBJ2-3
v_gene: TRBV5-6
abundance: -
d_gene: TRBD2
CDR3nt: TGTGCCAGCATAGCGGGACTCACAAACACAGATACGCAGTATTTT
CDR3aa: CASIAGLTNTDTQYF